The T cell receptor beta chain described here comes from a study of OX40 agonist ivuxolimab in advanced cancers. Background on the whole study: Ivuxolimab, which targeted the costimulatory receptor OX40 (CD134), was an agonistic, fully human IgG2 monoclonal antibody. Intravenous ivuxolimab was administered to patients every 2 weeks at six dose levels: 0.01, 0.1, 0.3, 1.5, 3 and 10 mg/kg. Among the approximately 50 dose-escalation patients, around 19 had hepatocellular carcinoma, approximately 15 melanoma, 9 renal cell carcinoma and 9 head and neck cancer. A male proportion of roughly 80% and a mean age of about 60 years, ranging from roughly 20 to 80, were recorded for the dose-escalation cohort. Patients were allowed to have had prior anti-PD-1, anti-PD-L1 or anti-CTLA-4 therapy, and approximately 41% of the dose-escalation patients had previously received checkpoint inhibitors. Partial responses were achieved by three dose-escalation patients, of whom one had hepatocellular carcinoma and two had cutaneous melanoma. The purpose of peripheral TCRbeta sequencing was to test whether ivuxolimab changed TCR sequence diversity and led to clonal T-cell expansion. The paper covers the monotherapy dose-escalation part of the phase I ivuxolimab trial, which included N ≈ 54 patients.

Patients with autoimmune disease history or receiving systemic immunosuppression were excluded from the trial. Peripheral blood for TCR sequencing was drawn from every dose cohort at baseline, at cycle 4 day 1 and at cycle 7 day 1. The samples were drawn from a first-in-human, open-label, multicenter phase I dose-escalation trial of ivuxolimab. Adults with locally advanced or metastatic melanoma, renal cell carcinoma, hepatocellular carcinoma or head and neck squamous cell carcinoma were enrolled in the trial. CD4+ and CD8+ T cells were sorted separately from peripheral blood before TCR sequencing. On this clone: Its cognate antigen has yet to be identified. No much larger clone exists at a distance of one base, and base qualities are not known.

For sequencing of the TCRbeta CDR3 region, genomic DNA was extracted from the sorted cells. The immunoSEQ Assay was used for sequencing of TCRbeta CDR3 regions. TCRdb took this table from immuneACCESS and kept in-frame rearrangements with V and J called. Such tables lack part of the clones; where checked against another copy, unresolved V genes explain under half of the gap, and the rest is unexplained. The sample table lists around 50,000 clones, about 85% of them with a count of one. About a fifth of the sample goes to the ten largest clones. The CDR1 and CDR2 encoded by the germline V gene are MGHRA and YSYEKL. V is trimmed back by 4 bases and J by 1 base, and the junction contains 5 bases that no gene match accounts for. Counted from cysteine to phenylalanine, this CDR3 has 15 amino acids. The CDR3 DNA has 45 bases and is translated from base 1. The full study reports these points: On average, CD8+ T cells showed more expanded clones than CD4+ T cells after ivuxolimab. At doses from 0.1 to 3.0 mg/kg, clonal expansion was seen in both CD4+ and CD8+ blood T cells between baseline and week 6. In the 0.1-3.0 mg/kg groups, partial responders had among the lowest normalized peripheral clonal expansion, particularly in CD8+ T cells. The antigen specificity of the clonally expanded peripheral T cells was not determined. Low levels of normalized T-cell clonal expansion were also seen in some patients who did not respond.

The input for sequencing was CD4+ or CD8+ T cells sorted from blood, taken in a trial of the OX40 agonist ivuxolimab. The chain joins TRBV4-1 to TRBJ2-7, with 9 bases in between that match TRBD1. This TCR derives from an adult with an advanced solid tumor such as melanoma, head and neck, liver or kidney cancer. CDR3 region: CASSPGTGPSYEQYF. The bases are TGCGCCAGCAGCCCCGGGACAGGGCCTTCCTACGAGCAGTACTTC.